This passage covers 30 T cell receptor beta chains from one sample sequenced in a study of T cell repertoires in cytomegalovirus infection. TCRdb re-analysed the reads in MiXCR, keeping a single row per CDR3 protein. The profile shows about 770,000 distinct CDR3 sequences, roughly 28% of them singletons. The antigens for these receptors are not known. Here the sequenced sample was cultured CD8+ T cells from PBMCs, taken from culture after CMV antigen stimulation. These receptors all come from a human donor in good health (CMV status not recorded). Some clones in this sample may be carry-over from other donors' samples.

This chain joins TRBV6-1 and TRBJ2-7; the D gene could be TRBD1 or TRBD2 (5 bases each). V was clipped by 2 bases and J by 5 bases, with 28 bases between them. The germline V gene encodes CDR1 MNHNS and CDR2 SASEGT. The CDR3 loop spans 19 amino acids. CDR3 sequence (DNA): TGTGCCAGCAGTGAACTAGTGTCCCTATTCGGGACCTCCCTAGACGAGCAGTACTTC. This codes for CASSELVSLFGTSLDEQYF.

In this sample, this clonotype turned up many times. The chain's CDR3 is CASSPFEGALDNEQFF. In nucleotides, the CDR3 is TGTGCCAGCAGCCCGTTCGAGGGGGCTCTTGACAATGAGCAGTTCTTC. The chain employs TRBV7-9 and TRBJ2-1, with 7 bases identical to TRBD1. CDR1 and CDR2 (germline): SEHNR, FQNEAQ (reference sequence). V was pared by 5 bases and J by 5 bases, with 12 bases of the junction left unmatched. The CDR3 has 16 residues.

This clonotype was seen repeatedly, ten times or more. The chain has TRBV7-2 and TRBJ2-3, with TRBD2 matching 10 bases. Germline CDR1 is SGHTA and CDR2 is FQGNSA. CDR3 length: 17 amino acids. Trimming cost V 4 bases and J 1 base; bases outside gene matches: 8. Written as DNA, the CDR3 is TGTGCCAGCAGCTCACTTCTAGCGGGGGTGGGCACAGATACGCAGTATTTT. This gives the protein CASSSLLAGVGTDTQYF.

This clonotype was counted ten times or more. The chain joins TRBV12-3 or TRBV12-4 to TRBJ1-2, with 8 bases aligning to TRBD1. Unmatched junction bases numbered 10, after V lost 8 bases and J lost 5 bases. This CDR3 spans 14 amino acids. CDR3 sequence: CASWDGQGAYGYTF. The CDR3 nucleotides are TGTGCCAGCTGGGACGGGCAGGGGGCTTATGGCTACACCTTC.

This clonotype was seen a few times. CDR3 sequence (DNA): TGTGCCAGCAGCAGGGGGGACGGGGGGGGGTTCTTC. Its protein is CASSRGDGGGFF. The chain uses TRBV7-8 and TRBJ2-1; 8 nucleotides match TRBD2. The CDR3 spans 12 residues. The germline V gene encodes CDR1 SGHVS and CDR2 FQNEAQ. Trimming at V came to 5 bases and at J to 15 bases, leaving 9 bases not matched to a gene.

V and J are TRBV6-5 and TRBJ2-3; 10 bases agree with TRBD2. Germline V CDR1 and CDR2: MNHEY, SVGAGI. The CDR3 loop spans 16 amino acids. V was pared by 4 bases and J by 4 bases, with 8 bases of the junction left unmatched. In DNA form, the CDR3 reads TGTGCCAGCAGTTCAGGACTAGCGGTGAGCTCAGATACGCAGTATTTT. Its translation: CASSSGLAVSSDTQYF.

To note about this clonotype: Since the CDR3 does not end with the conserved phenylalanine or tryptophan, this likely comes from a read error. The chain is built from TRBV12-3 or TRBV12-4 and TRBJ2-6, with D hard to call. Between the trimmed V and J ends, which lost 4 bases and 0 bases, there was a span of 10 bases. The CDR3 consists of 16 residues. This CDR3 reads CASSWSFSSGANVLTV. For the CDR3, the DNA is TGTGCCAGCAGTTGGTCCTTTAGCTCTGGGGCCAACGTCCTGACTGTC.

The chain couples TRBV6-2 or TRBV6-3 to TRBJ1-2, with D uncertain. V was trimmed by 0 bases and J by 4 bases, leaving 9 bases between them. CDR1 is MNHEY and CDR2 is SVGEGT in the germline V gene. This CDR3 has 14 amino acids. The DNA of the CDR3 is TGTGCCAGCAGTTACTCGGTCGCAGGCTATGGCTACACCTTC. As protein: CASSYSVAGYGYTF.

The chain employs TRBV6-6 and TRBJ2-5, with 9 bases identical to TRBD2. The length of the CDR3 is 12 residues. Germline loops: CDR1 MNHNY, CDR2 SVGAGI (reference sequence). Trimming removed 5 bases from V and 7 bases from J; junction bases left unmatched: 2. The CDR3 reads CASSPGLATQYF. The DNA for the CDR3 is TGTGCCAGCAGTCCGGGACTAGCGACCCAGTACTTC.

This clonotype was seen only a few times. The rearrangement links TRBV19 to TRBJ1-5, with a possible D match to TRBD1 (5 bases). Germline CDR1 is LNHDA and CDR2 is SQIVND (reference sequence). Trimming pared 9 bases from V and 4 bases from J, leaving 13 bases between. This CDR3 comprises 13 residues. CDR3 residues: CASYSGGNQPQHF. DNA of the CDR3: TGTGCCAGCTACAGTGGGGGAAATCAGCCCCAGCATTTT.

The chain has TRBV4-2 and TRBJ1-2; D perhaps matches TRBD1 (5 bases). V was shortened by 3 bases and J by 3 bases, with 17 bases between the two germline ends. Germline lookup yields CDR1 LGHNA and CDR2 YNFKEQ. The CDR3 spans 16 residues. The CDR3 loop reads CASSQGGTPGYYGYTF. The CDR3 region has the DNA TGTGCCAGCAGCCAGGGGGGGACGCCTGGATACTATGGCTACACCTTC.

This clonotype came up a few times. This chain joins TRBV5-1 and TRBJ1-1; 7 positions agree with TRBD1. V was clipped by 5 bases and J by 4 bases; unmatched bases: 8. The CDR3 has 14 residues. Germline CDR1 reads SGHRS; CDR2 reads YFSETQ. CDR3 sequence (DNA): TGCGCCAGCAGTTTACAGGGGTTCGGCACTGAAGCTTTCTTT. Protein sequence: CASSLQGFGTEAFF.

The CDR3 loop is CASSIHLTGYSGANVLTF. DNA for the CDR3: TGTGCCAGTAGTATCCACTTGACAGGCTACTCTGGGGCCAACGTCCTGACTTTC. This chain links TRBV19 with TRBJ2-6, with D possibly matching TRBD1 (6 bases). Germline assignment: CDR1 LNHDA and CDR2 SQIVND (reference sequence). This CDR3 is built from 18 residues. Between the trimmed V and J ends, which lost 3 bases and 0 bases, there was a span of 15 bases. Looking up the rest from reference TRBV19 and TRBJ2-6 gives the full variable domain: DGGITQSPKYLFRKEGQNVTLSCEQNLNHDAMYWYRQDPGQGLRLIYYSQIVNDFQKGDIAEGYSVSREKKESFPLTVTSAQKNPTAFYLCASSIHLTGYSGANVLTFGAGSRLTVL.

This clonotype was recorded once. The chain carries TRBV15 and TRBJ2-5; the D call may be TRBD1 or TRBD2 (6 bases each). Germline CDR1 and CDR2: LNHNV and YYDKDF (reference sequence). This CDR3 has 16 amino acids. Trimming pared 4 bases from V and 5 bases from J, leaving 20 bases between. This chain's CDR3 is CATSIARDIGSETQYF. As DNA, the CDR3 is TGTGCCACCAGCATCGCGCGGGACATAGGGTCTGAGACCCAGTACTTC.

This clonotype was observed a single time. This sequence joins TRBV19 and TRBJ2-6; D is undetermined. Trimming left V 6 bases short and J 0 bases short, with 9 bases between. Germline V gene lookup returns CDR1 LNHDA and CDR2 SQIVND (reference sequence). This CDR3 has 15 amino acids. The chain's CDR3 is CASSSLDSGANVLTF. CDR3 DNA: TGTGCCAGTAGCAGCTTAGACTCTGGGGCCAACGTCCTGACTTTC.

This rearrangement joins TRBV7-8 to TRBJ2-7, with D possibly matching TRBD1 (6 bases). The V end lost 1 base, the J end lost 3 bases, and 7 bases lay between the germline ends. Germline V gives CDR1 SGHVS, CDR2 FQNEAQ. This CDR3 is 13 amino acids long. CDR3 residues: CASSLEGVYEQYV. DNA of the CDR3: TGTGCCAGCAGCTTAGAGGGGGTCTACGAGCAGTACGTC.

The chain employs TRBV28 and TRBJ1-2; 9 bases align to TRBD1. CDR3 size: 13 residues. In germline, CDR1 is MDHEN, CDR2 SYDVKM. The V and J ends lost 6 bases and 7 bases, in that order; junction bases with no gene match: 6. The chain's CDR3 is CASRGDRDGGYTF. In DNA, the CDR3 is TGTGCCAGCAGGGGGGACAGGGACGGTGGCTACACCTTC.

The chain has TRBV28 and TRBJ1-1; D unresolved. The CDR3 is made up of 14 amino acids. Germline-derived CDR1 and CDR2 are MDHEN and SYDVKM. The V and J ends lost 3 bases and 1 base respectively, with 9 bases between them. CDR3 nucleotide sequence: TGTGCCAGCAGTTTCGGGCAGAGGAACACTGAAGCTTTCTTT. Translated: CASSFGQRNTEAFF.

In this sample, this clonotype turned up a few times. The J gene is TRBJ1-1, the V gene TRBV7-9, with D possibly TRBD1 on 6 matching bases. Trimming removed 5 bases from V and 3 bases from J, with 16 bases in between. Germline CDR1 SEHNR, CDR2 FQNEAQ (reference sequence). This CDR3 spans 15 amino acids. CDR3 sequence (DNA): TGTGCCAGCAGCGCTAGGGGGGACGGGGACACTGAAGCTTTCTTT. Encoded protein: CASSARGDGDTEAFF.

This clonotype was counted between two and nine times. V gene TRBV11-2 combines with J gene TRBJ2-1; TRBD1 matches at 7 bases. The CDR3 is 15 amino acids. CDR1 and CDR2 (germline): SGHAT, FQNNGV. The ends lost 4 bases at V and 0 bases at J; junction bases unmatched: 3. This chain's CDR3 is CASSSTGNSYNEQFF. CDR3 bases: TGTGCCAGCAGCTCGACAGGGAACTCCTACAATGAGCAGTTCTTC. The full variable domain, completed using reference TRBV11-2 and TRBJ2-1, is EAGVAQSPRYKIIEKRQSVAFWCNPISGHATLYWYQQILGQGPKLLIQFQNNGVVDDSQLPKDRFSAERLKGVDSTLKIQPAKLEDSAVYLCASSSTGNSYNEQFFGPGTRLTVL.

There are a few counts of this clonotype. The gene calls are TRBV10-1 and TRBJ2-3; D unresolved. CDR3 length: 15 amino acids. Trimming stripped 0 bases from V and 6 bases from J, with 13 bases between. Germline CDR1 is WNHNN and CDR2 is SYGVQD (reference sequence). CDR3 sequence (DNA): TGCGCCAGCAGTGAGTCTGCGGCCACTCCGGATACGCAGTATTTT. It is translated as CASSESAATPDTQYF.

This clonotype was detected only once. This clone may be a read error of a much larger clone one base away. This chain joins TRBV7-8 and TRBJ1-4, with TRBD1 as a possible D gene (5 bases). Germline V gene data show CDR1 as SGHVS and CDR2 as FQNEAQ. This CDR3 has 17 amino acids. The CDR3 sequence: CASSPRDPTATKEKLFF. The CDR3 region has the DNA TGTGCCAGCAGCCCCCGGGACCCTACCGCAACTAAAGAAAAACTGTTTTTT.

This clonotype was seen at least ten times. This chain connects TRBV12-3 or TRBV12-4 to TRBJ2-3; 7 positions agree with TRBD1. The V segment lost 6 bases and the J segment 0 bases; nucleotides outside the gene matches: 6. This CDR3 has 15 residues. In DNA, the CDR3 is TGTGCCAGCAGAGTGTTGGGACAGAGCACAGATACGCAGTATTTT. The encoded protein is CASRVLGQSTDTQYF.

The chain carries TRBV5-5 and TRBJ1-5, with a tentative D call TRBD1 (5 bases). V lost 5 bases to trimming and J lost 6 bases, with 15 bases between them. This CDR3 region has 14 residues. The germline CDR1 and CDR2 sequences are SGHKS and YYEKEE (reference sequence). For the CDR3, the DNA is TGTGCCAGCAGGGACCATCGGGGGGTTCAGCCCCAGCATTTT. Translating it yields CASRDHRGVQPQHF.

The CDR3, as DNA: TGTGCCAGCAGTACCCAGAGGGTATCTAGCACAGATACGCAGTATTTT. Amino acid sequence: CASSTQRVSSTDTQYF. The chain combines TRBV12-3 or TRBV12-4 with TRBJ2-3; tentative D call: TRBD2 (5 bases). This CDR3 contains 16 residues. V shed 5 bases and J shed 0 bases, with 15 bases lying between them.

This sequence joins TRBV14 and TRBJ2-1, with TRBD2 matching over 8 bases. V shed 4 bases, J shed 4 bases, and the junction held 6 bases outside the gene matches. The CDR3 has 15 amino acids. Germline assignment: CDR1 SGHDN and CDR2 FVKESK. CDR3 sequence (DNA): TGTGCCAGCAGCCCCCGGGAGGGAAGGTACAATGAGCAGTTCTTC. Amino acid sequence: CASSPREGRYNEQFF.

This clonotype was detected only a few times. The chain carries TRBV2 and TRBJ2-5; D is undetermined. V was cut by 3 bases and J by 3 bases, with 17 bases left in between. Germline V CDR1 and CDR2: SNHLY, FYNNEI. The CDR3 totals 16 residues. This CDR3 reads CASSDPVASLEETQYF. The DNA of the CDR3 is TGTGCCAGCAGTGATCCGGTGGCTAGTTTAGAAGAGACCCAGTACTTC.

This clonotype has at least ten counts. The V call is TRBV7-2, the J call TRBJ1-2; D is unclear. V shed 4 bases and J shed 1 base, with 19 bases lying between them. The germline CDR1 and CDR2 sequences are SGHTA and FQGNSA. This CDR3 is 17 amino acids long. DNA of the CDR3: TGTGCCAGCAGCTCGTTCAATGTAGGGAAAAATAACTATGGCTACACCTTC. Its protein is CASSSFNVGKNNYGYTF. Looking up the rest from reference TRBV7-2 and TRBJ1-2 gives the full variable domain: GAGVSQSPSNKVTEKGKDVELRCDPISGHTALYWYRQSLGQGLEFLIYFQGNSAPDKSGLPSDRFSAERTGGSVSTLTIQRTQQEDSAVYLCASSSFNVGKNNYGYTFGSGTRLTVV.

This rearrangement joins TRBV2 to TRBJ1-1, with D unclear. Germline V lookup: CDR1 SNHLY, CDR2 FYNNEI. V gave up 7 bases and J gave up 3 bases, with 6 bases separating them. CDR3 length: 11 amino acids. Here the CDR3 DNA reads TGTGCCAGCAACGACCACACTGAAGCTTTCTTT. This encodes CASNDHTEAFF.

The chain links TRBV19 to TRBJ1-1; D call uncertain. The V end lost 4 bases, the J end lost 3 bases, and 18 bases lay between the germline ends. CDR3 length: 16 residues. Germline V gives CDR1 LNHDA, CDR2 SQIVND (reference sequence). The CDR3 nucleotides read TGTGCCAGTAGTACAGGTACAGAAAATATCCACACTGAAGCTTTCTTT. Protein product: CASSTGTENIHTEAFF.